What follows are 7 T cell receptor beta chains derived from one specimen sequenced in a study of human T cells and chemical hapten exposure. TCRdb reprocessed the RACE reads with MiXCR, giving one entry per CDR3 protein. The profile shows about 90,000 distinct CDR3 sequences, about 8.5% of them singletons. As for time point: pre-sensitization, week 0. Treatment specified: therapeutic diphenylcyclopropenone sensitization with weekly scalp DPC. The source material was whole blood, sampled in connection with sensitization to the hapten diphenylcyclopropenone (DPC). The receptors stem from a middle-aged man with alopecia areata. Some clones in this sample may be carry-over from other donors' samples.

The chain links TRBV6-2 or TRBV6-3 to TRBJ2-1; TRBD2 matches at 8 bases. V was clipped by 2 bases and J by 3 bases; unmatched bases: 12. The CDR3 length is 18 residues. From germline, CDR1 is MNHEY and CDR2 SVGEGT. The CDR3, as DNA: TGTGCCAGCAGTTACAGTCCTCCGGCGGGAGGAATCTACAATGAGCAGTTCTTC. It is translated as CASSYSPPAGGIYNEQFF.

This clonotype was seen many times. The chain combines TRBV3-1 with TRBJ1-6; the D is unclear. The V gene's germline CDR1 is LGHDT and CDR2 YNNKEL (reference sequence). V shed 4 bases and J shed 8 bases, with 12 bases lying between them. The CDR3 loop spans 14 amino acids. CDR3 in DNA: TGTGCCAGCAGCCGACGGCCTACGTATTCACCCCTCCACTTT. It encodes CASSRRPTYSPLHF.

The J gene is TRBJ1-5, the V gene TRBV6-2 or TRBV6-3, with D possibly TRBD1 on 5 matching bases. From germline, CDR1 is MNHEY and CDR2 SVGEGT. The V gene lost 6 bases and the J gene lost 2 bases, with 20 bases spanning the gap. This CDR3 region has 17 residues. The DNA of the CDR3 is TGTGCCAGCAGATCCTTCACCGGGACCGTTGGCAATCAGCCCCAGCATTTT. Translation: CASRSFTGTVGNQPQHF.

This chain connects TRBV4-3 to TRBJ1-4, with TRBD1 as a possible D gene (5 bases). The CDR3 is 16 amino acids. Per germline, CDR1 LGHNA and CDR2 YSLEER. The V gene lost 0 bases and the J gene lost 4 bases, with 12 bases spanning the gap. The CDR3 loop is CASSQDSSGGNEKLFF. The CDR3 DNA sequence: TGCGCCAGCAGCCAAGATTCATCGGGGGGTAATGAAAAACTGTTTTTT.

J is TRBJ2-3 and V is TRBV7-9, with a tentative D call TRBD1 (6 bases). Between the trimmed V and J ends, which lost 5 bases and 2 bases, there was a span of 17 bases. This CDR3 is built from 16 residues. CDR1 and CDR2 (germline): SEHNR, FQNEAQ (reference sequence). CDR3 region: CASSPGQPSITDTQYF. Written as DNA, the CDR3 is TGTGCCAGCAGCCCAGGACAGCCGAGCATCACAGATACGCAGTATTTT.

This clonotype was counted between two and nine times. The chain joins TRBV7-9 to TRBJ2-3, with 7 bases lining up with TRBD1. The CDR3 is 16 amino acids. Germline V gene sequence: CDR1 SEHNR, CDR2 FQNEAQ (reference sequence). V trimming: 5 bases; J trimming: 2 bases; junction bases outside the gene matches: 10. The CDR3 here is CASSPPGQLDTDTQYF. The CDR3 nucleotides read TGTGCCAGCAGCCCGCCGGGACAGCTCGACACAGATACGCAGTATTTT.

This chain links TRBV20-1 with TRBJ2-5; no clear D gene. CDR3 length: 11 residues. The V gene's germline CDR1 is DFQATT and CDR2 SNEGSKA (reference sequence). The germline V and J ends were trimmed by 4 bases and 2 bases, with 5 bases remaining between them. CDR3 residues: CSAKEQETQYF. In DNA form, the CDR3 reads TGCAGTGCTAAGGAGCAAGAGACCCAGTACTTC.